Sequencing of this T cell receptor beta chain was carried out in a study of OX40 agonist ivuxolimab in advanced cancers. Sequencing was performed with immunoSEQ multiplex PCR; in TCRdb, only in-frame clones are kept and a portion is missing. The sample carries about 20,000 clones, approximately 87% recorded once. The germline gives CDR1 MNHEY, CDR2 SVGAGI. With 0 bases clipped from V and 3 bases from J, the junction kept 1 base outside the gene matches. CDR3 length: 14 amino acids. The source material was CD4+ or CD8+ T cells sorted from blood, sampled in a trial of the OX40 agonist ivuxolimab. The V gene is TRBV6-5, the J gene TRBJ1-1; 7 bases are shared with TRBD1. The source is an adult with an advanced solid tumor such as melanoma, head and neck, liver or kidney cancer. DNA of the CDR3: TGTGCCAGCAGTTACTCGACAGGGTACACTGAAGCTTTCTTT. It translates to CASSYSTGYTEAFF.